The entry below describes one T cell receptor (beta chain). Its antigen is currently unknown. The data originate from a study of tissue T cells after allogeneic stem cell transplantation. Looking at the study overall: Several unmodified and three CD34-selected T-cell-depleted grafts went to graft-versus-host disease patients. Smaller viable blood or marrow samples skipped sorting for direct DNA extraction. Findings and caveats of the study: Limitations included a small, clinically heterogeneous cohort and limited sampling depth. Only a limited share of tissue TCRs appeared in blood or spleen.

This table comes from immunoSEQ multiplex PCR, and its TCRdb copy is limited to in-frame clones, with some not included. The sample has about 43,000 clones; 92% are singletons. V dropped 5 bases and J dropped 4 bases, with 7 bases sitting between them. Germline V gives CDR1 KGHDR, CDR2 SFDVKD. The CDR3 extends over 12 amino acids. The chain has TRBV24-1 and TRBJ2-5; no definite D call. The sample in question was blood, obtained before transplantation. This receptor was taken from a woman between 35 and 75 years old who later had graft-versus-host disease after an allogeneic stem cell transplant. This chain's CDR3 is CATSASGETQYF. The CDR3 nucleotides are TGTGCCACCAGTGCTTCAGGAGAGACCCAGTACTTC.